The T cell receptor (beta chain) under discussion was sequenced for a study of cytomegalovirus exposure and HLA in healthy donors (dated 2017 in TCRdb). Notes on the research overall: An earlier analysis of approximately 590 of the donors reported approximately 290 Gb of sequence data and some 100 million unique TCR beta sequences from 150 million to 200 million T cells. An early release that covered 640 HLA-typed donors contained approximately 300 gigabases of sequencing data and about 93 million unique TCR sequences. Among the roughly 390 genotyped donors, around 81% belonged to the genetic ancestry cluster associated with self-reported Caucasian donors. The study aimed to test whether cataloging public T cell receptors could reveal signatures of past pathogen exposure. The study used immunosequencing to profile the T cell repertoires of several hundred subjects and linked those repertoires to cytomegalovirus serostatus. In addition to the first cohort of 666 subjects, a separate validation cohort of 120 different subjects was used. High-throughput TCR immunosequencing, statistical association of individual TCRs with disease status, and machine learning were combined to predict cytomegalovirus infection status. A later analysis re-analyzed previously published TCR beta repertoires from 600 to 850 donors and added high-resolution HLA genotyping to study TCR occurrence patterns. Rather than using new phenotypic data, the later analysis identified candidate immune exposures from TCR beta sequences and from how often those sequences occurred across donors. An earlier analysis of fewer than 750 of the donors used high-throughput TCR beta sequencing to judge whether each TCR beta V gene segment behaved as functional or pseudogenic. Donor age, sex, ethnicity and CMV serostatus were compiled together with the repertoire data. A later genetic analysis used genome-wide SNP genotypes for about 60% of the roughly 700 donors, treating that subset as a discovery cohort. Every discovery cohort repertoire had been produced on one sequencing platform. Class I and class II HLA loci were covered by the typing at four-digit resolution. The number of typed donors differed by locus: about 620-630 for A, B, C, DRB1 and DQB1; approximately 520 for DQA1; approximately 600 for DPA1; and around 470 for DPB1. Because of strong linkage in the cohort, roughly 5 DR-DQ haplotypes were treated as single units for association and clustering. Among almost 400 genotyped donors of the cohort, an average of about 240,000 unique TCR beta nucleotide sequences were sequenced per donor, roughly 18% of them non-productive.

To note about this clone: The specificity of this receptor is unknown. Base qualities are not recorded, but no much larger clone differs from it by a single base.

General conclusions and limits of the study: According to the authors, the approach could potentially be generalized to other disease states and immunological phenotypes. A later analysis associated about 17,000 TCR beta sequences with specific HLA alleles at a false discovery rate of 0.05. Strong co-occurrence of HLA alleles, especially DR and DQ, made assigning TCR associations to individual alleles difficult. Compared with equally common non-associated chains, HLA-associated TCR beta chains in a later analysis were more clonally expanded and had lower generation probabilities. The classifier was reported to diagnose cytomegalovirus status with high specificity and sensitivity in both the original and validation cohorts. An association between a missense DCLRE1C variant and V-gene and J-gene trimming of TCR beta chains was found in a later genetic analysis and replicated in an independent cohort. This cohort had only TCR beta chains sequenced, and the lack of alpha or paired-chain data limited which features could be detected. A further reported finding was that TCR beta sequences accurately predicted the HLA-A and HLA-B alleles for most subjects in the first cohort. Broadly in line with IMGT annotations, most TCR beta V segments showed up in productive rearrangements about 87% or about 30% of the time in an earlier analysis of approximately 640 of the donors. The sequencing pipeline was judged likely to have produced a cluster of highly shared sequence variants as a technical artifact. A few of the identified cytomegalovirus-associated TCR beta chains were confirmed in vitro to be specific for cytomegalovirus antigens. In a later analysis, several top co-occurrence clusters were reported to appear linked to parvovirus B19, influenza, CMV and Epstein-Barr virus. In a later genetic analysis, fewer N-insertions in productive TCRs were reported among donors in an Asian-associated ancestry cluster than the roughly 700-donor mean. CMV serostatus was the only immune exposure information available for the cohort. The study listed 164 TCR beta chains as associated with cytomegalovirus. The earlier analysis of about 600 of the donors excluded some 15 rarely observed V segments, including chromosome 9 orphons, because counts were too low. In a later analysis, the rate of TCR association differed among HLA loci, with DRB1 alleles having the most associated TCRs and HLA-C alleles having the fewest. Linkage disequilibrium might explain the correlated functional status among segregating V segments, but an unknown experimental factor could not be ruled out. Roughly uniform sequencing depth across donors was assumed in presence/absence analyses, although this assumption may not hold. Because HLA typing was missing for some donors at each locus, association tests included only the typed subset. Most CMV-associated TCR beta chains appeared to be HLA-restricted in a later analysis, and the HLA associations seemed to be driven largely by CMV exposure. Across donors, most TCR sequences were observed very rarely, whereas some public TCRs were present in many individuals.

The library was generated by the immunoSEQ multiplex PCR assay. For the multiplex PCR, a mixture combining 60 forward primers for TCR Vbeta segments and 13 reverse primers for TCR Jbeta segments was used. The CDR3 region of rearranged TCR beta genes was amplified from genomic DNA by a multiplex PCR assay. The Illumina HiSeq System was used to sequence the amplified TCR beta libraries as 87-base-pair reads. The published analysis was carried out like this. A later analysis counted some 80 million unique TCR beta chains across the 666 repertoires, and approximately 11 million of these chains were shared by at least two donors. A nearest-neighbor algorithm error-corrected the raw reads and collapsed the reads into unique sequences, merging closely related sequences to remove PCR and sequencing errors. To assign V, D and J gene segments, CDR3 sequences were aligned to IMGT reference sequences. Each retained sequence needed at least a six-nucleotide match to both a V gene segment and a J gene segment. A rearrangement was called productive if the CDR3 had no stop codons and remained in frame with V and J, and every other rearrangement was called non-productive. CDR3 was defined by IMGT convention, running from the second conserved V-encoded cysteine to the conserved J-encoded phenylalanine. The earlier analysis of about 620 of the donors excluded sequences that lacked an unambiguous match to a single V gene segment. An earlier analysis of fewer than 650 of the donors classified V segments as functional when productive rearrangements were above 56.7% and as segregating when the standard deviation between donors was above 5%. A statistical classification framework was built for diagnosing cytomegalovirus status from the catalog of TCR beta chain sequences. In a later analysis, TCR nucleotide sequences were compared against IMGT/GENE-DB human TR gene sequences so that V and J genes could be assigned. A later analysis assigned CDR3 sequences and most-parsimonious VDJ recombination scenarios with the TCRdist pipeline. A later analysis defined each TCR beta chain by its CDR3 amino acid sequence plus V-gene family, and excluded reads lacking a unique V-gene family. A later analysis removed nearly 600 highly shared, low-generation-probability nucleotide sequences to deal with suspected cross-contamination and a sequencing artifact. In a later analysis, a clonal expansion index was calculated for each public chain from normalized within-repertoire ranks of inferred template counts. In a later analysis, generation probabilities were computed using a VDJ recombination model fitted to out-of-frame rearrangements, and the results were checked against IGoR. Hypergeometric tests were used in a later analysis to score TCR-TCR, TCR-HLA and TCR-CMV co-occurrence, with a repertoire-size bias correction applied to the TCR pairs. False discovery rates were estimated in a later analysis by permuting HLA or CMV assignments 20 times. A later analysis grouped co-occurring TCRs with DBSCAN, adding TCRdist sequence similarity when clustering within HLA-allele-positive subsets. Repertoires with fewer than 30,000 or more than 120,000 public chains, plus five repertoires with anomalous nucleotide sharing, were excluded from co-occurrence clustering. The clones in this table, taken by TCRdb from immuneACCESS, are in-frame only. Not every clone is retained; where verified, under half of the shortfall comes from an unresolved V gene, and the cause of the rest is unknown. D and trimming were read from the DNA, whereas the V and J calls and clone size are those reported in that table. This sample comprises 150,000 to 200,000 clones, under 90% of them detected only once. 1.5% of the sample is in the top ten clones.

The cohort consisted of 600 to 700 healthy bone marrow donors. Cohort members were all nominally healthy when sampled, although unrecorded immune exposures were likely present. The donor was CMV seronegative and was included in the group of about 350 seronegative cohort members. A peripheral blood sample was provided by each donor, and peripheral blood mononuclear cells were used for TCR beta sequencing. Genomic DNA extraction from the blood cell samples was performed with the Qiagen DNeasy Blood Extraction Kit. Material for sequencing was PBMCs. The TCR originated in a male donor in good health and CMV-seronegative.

The CDR3 region: CASSQTPGRRETQYF. The bases read TGTGCCAGCAGCCAGACCCCCGGGAGACGGGAGACCCAGTACTTC. Recombination connected TRBV7-2 to TRBJ2-5, and possibly TRBD2, on 6 matching bases. CDR1 SGHTA and CDR2 FQGNSA are derived from the germline V gene. The cysteine opens and the phenylalanine closes a CDR3 of 15 amino acids. CDR3 DNA is the only sequence kept; it has 45 bases, read in frame from the first base. V is clipped by 5 bases and J by 5 bases, and the sequence between their germline boundaries is 18 bases long.